This T cell receptor beta chain was observed in a study of OX40 agonist ivuxolimab in advanced cancers. On the study more broadly: Hepatocellular carcinoma, melanoma, renal cell or head and neck cancer affected the dose-escalation patients. The study's findings and limits: Within 6 weeks, CD4+ and CD8+ blood T cells expanded clonally at 0.1 to 3.0 mg/kg.

Assay: immunoSEQ multiplex PCR; the TCRdb copy retains only in-frame clones and omits some. The sample holds 95,000 to 100,000 clones, about four fifths seen once. As for this clone: Its antigen remains unknown.

Here the sequenced sample was CD4+ or CD8+ T cells sorted from blood, taken in a trial of the OX40 agonist ivuxolimab. The origin of this receptor is an adult with an advanced solid tumor such as melanoma, head and neck, liver or kidney cancer.

CDR3 residues: CASSLPRDGQPQHF. Written as DNA, the CDR3 is TGTGCCAGCAGTTTACCCAGGGATGGGCAGCCCCAGCATTTT. The chain joins TRBV28 to TRBJ1-5; weak D call: TRBD1 (5 bases). Germline V gives CDR1 MDHEN, CDR2 SYDVKM. Trimming cost V 2 bases and J 7 bases, with 12 bases left between them. CDR3 length: 14 amino acids.